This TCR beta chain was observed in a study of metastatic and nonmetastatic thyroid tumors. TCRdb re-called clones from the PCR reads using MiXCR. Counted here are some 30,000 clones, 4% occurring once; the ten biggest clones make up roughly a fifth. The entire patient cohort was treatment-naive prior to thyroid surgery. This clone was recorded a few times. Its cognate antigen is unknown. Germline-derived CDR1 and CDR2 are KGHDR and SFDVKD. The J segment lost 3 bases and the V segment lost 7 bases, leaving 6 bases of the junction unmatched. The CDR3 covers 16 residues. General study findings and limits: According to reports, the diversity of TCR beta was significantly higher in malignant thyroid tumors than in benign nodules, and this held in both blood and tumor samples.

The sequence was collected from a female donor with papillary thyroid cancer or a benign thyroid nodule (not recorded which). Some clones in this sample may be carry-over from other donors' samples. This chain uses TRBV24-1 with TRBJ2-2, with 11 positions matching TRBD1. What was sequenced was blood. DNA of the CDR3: TGTGCCACCAGAATTGGGGGACAGGGGGACACCGGGGAGCTGTTTTTT. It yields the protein CATRIGGQGDTGELFF.